The clone carrying this T cell receptor beta chain was counted ten times or more. Every TCR cDNA molecule bore its own unique molecular identifier. TCRdb itself ran the 5' RACE reads through MiXCR, one entry per CDR3 protein. The sample holds approximately 20,000 distinct CDR3 sequences, approximately 4.4% seen once. CDR3 length: 11 residues. The V and J ends lost 4 bases and 5 bases respectively, with 8 bases between them. Germline CDR1 and CDR2: SQVTM and ANQGSEA. These data belong to a study of spatial heterogeneity in lung cancer. As for time point: sample taken at primary tumor resection. Whole RNA obtained from tumor, nontumor lung or frozen PBMC underwent sequencing without sorting.

The sequence came from a male donor with early-stage non-small cell lung cancer. The source was PBMCs, collected at surgery. This chain links TRBV29-1 with TRBJ1-1; no definite D call. The CDR3 nucleotides read TGCAGCGTTGGGTCCTGGACTGAAGCTTTCTTT. Its translation is CSVGSWTEAFF. The full variable domain, rest sourced from reference TRBV29-1 and TRBJ1-1, is SAVISQKPSRDICQRGTSLTIQCQVDSQVTMMFWYRQQPGQSLTLIATANQGSEATYESGFVIDKFPISRPNLTFSTLTVSNMSPEDSSIYLCSVGSWTEAFFGQGTRLTVV.